This T cell receptor (beta chain) was captured by sequencing in a study of blood T cell repertoires in COVID-19 (dated by TCRdb to 2020 to 2022). Turning to the overall study: Samples covering the acute and convalescent phases of COVID-19 were provided by collaborators in the United States, Italy and Spain. The prospective study material was composed of cDNA or gDNA derived from T cells, B-cell-depleted T cells, or PBMCs. The dataset comprised deeply sampled blood TCRbeta repertoires from subjects exposed to, actively infected with, or recovered from COVID-19. The repertoires were made available in a free public database intended to serve as a resource for research on the immune response to SARS-CoV-2. The samples were drawn from the first 160 participants of the ongoing ImmuneRACE study and from more than 1,000 subjects provided by 6 global collaborators. Sample metadata almost always included a de-identified subject ID, COVID-19 status, age in years and sex. Where HLA class I and class II types were available, the types were taken from metadata supplied by the sample provider, not from assay-based typing. General findings and caveats noted by the study authors: Clinical and demographic metadata were provided uncurated, with the amount varying by source and participant.

TCRbeta CDR3 regions were amplified from genomic DNA using the immunoSEQ Assay, a bias-controlled multiplex PCR. As for the original processing: Nucleated cell counts per sample were estimated from amplification of reference gene primers within the assay. To quantify the absolute abundance of each unique TCRbeta CDR3 rearrangement, sequence reads were collapsed and filtered. For each sample, productive Simpson clonality was calculated as the square root of Simpson's diversity index over productive rearrangements. Not all clones reach the TCRdb copy of this immuneACCESS table, which keeps in-frame sequences only. Checked studies attribute under half of the gap to unresolved V genes and leave the rest unexplained. That table supplies the V and J calls and clone size; D and trimming were determined from the DNA. This sample holds 150,000 or so clones; about 87% were observed only once. The top ten clones comprise 10% of the sample.

Points on this clone: What this receptor recognizes is not known. There are no base qualities to consult, and no much larger clone falls within one base.

The collaborating institutions used their own protocols to collect whole blood in K2EDTA tubes. For TCRbeta analysis, collaborators shipped samples in one of three forms: frozen whole blood, isolated PBMCs, or DNA extracted from either of those sample types. The cysteine opens and the phenylalanine closes a CDR3 of 13 amino acids. This entry keeps only the CDR3 DNA: 39 bases, framed from base 1. V loses 3 bases of germline sequence and J loses 5 bases, and the interval between the two ends is 8 bases. Per the germline V gene (reference sequence), LGHDT is the CDR1 and YNNKEL is the CDR2. Material for sequencing was peripheral blood. The chain couples TRBV3-1 (or the pseudogene TRBV3-2) to TRBJ1-5; no D gene can be assigned with confidence. The TCR was taken from a man aged 50 or older with acute or convalescent COVID-19. The CDR3 in this case is CASSQNGDQPQHF. In nucleotide form, the sequence is TGTGCCAGCAGCCAGAACGGGGATCAGCCCCAGCATTTT.